Below are 18 T cell receptor beta chains sequenced from a single sample in a study of CD8 T cells in Susac syndrome. RNA amounts of 0.5 to 1 ug underwent reverse transcription with random hexamers. TCRdb re-called the immunoSEQ multiplex PCR reads with MiXCR, one entry per CDR3 protein. The table shows about 240,000 distinct CDR3 sequences, with almost 97% occurring only once. Sample: CD4+ T cells from PBMCs. The receptors were gathered from a human donor with Susac syndrome.

The chain recombines TRBV7-3 with TRBJ2-3; D is unresolved. This CDR3 is built from 13 residues. V lost 6 bases to trimming and J lost 3 bases, with 10 bases between them. Germline CDR1 and CDR2: SGHTA and FQGTGA. Here the CDR3 reads CASRFPGTDTQYF. In DNA, the CDR3 is TGTGCCAGCAGATTCCCCGGAACAGATACGCAGTATTTT.

This chain uses TRBV11-3 with TRBJ2-1; D is unclear. The germline gives CDR1 SGHNT, CDR2 YENEEA. The V end lost 5 bases, the J end lost 3 bases, and 14 bases lay between the germline ends. There are 15 residues in the CDR3. CDR3 loop: CASSAEGRVYNEQFF. The CDR3 DNA sequence: TGTGCCAGCAGCGCAGAAGGACGAGTCTACAATGAGCAGTTCTTC.

The chain joins TRBV7-9 to TRBJ2-1; unclear D gene. Germline loops: CDR1 SEHNR, CDR2 FQNEAQ (reference sequence). Trimming shortened V by 1 base and J by 8 bases, and 6 bases separated the two germline ends. The length of the CDR3 is 12 residues. The chain's CDR3 is CASSLDQDEQFF. The CDR3 region has the DNA TGTGCCAGCAGCTTAGATCAGGATGAGCAGTTCTTC.

DNA of the CDR3: TGCAGTGCTAGCCCAGGACACGGGCCCCATACGCAGTATTTT. Amino acids: CSASPGHGPHTQYF. This chain connects TRBV20-1 to TRBJ2-3; D might be TRBD1 (5 bases). Trimming cost V 3 bases and J 7 bases, with 17 bases left between them. Germline lookup yields CDR1 DFQATT and CDR2 SNEGSKA (reference sequence). The CDR3 runs 14 residues.

The V call is TRBV30, the J call TRBJ2-2, with 8 bases fitting TRBD1. Germline V gives CDR1 GTSNPN, CDR2 SVGIG (reference sequence). J lost 4 bases, V lost 4 bases, and 2 bases had no gene match. This CDR3 is built from 13 residues. Written as DNA, the CDR3 is TGTGCCTGGACGGGACAGGTCACCGGGGAGCTGTTTTTT. Its protein product is CAWTGQVTGELFF.

This clonotype has only a few counts. The rearrangement uses TRBV29-1 and TRBJ2-3, with D uncertain. The CDR3 extends over 11 amino acids. V was clipped by 1 base and J by 5 bases, with 4 bases between them. Looked up from germline, CDR1 is SQVTM and CDR2 is ANQGSEA. The CDR3: CSVEAGDTQYF. The CDR3 bases are TGCAGCGTTGAAGCTGGAGATACGCAGTATTTT.

This clonotype appeared a single time. This chain connects TRBV11-3 to TRBJ2-7; D is unclear. Germline CDR1 reads SGHNT; CDR2 reads YENEEA. The CDR3 consists of 17 residues. Trimming left V 1 base short and J 0 bases short, with 16 bases between. The CDR3: CASSLVLARGSSYEQYF. The CDR3 DNA is TGTGCCAGCAGCTTAGTCCTTGCGCGCGGAAGCTCCTACGAGCAGTACTTC.

J is TRBJ2-1 and V is TRBV20-1; D remains ambiguous. Trimming took off 3 bases at V and 6 bases at J, with 12 bases between the two ends. The CDR3 runs 13 residues. Germline loops: CDR1 DFQATT, CDR2 SNEGSKA (reference sequence). CDR3 in DNA: TGCAGTGCTAGGGCTAGTGGAGTCAATGAGCAGTTCTTC. Translation: CSARASGVNEQFF.

V gene TRBV7-2 combines with J gene TRBJ2-3; D uncertain. V lost 5 bases to trimming and J lost 0 bases, with 12 bases between them. This CDR3 is built from 15 residues. Germline CDR1 reads SGHTA; CDR2 reads FQGNSA. The CDR3 coding sequence is TGTGCCAGCAGCCCCTCTGATCCTAGCACAGATACGCAGTATTTT. Translating gives CASSPSDPSTDTQYF. Looking up the rest from reference TRBV7-2 and TRBJ2-3 gives the full variable domain: GAGVSQSPSNKVTEKGKDVELRCDPISGHTALYWYRQSLGQGLEFLIYFQGNSAPDKSGLPSDRFSAERTGGSVSTLTIQRTQQEDSAVYLCASSPSDPSTDTQYFGPGTRLTVL.

This chain joins TRBV20-1 and TRBJ1-5; D is perhaps TRBD1 (5 bases). V lost 0 bases and J lost 1, with 13 bases in between. CDR3 length: 16 amino acids. Germline V gene data show CDR1 as DFQATT and CDR2 as SNEGSKA (reference sequence). CDR3 sequence: CSARDHWDGSNQPQHF. CDR3 DNA: TGCAGTGCTAGAGATCATTGGGACGGCAGCAATCAGCCCCAGCATTTT.

In its sample, this clonotype was seen a few times. The gene calls are TRBV6-2 or TRBV6-3 and TRBJ2-7; D unresolved. The CDR3 totals 12 residues. V was shortened by 5 bases and J by 3 bases, with 8 bases between the two germline ends. Germline V gene lookup returns CDR1 MNHEY and CDR2 SVGEGT. The CDR3 spells CASSRALYEQYF. CDR3 bases: TGTGCCAGCAGTCGAGCTCTCTACGAGCAGTACTTC.

The rearrangement joins TRBV7-3 to TRBJ2-3; the D is unclear. The V end was cut by 5 bases, the J end by 3 bases, with 15 bases between. CDR3 length: 15 amino acids. The germline V gene encodes CDR1 SGHTA and CDR2 FQGTGA. DNA for the CDR3: TGTGCCAGCAGCCCAGCCTCCGCCTTGACAGATACGCAGTATTTT. It translates to CASSPASALTDTQYF.

The chain carries TRBV20-1 and TRBJ1-5; 7 bases are shared with TRBD1. V shed 0 bases, J shed 0 bases, and the junction held 8 bases outside the gene matches. The CDR3 loop spans 17 amino acids. From germline, CDR1 is DFQATT and CDR2 SNEGSKA (reference sequence). Written as DNA, the CDR3 is TGCAGTGCTAGAGATTTTAAGGGGGCGGGTAGCAATCAGCCCCAGCATTTT. Encoded protein: CSARDFKGAGSNQPQHF.

Only one count was recorded for this clonotype. The gene calls are TRBV23-1 and TRBJ1-5; perhaps TRBD1 as D (6 bases). TRBV23-1 is known as an ORF, though its function is uncertain. The CDR3 consists of 13 residues. V lost 8 bases to trimming and J lost 4 bases, with 12 bases between them. The CDR3 DNA follows: TGCGCCAGCGGAGAAGGGGGTAATCAGCCCCAGCATTTT. Encoded protein: CASGEGGNQPQHF.

This chain joins TRBV5-4 and TRBJ1-1, with D possibly being TRBD1 (6 bases). The V gene's germline CDR1 is SGHNT and CDR2 YYREEE (reference sequence). There are 16 residues in the CDR3. Trimming stripped 0 bases from V and 10 bases from J, with 22 bases between. The CDR3 nucleotides are TGTGCCAGCAGCTTGGATACCGGGACAAACCCCCTGGGAGCTTTCTTT. It translates to CASSLDTGTNPLGAFF.

CDR3 in DNA: TGCAGCGCCAGAACCGGGACGGGGGAGACCCAGTACTTC. As protein: CSARTGTGETQYF. The chain is built from TRBV29-1 and TRBJ2-5; D might be TRBD1 or TRBD2, each matching 5 bases. The CDR3 is made up of 13 amino acids. The germline gives CDR1 SQVTM, CDR2 ANQGSEA. Trimming left V 7 bases short and J 5 bases short, with 17 bases between.

The CDR3 DNA follows: TGCAGCGTTGTTTCATGGCAGGGAAGCTCCTACGAGCAGTACTTC. It translates to CSVVSWQGSSYEQYF. The chain couples TRBV29-1 to TRBJ2-7; D might be TRBD1 (5 bases). This CDR3 region has 15 residues. Germline loops: CDR1 SQVTM, CDR2 ANQGSEA. V lost 4 bases, J lost 0 bases, and 16 bases lay in between.

The chain links TRBV5-1 to TRBJ1-1; 7 positions match TRBD1. V was pared by 2 bases and J by 4 bases, with 5 bases of the junction left unmatched. CDR3 length: 14 amino acids. Per the germline V gene, CDR1 is SGHRS and CDR2 is YFSETQ. CDR3: CASSFGQEGTEAFF. DNA for the CDR3: TGCGCCAGCAGCTTTGGACAGGAAGGCACTGAAGCTTTCTTT.